Listed below are T cell receptor beta chains from one sample, sequenced in a study of blood T cell repertoires in COVID-19. The table came from immunoSEQ multiplex PCR; TCRdb's copy has only in-frame clones and leaves some out. Seen here are some 500,000 clones, 70% to 90% observed once, and the top ten hold about 8%. Sequenced material: peripheral blood. The receptor set was obtained from a woman in her 50s with COVID-19, enrolled during active disease. Each CDR3 is given with its conserved first and last residue. The order of the fields is D gene, V gene, clone size, J gene, CDR3 protein, CDR3 DNA. The D gene is left open where the match is weak. Clone size, where shown, is once, few, many, or a class for clones that have expanded.

D gene: TRBD1
V gene: TRBV6-5
clone size: -
J gene: TRBJ2-1
CDR3 protein: CASLPGGPYNEQFF
CDR3 DNA: TGTGCCAGCCTGCCAGGGGGACCCTACAATGAGCAGTTCTTC

D gene: -
V gene: TRBV6-1
clone size: -
J gene: TRBJ1-3
CDR3 protein: CASSDSYGGTGNTIYF
CDR3 DNA: TGTGCCAGCAGTGATTCTTATGGGGGGACTGGAAACACCATATATTTT

D gene: -
V gene: TRBV5-4
clone size: once
J gene: TRBJ2-3
CDR3 protein: CASSLGGGLADTQYF
CDR3 DNA: TGTGCCAGCAGCTTAGGGGGGGGCCTTGCGGATACGCAGTATTTT

D gene: TRBD2
V gene: TRBV29-1
clone size: -
J gene: TRBJ2-3
CDR3 protein: CSVEPGTSGTDTQYF
CDR3 DNA: TGCAGCGTTGAACCCGGGACTAGCGGCACAGATACGCAGTATTTT

D gene: -
V gene: TRBV28
clone size: once
J gene: TRBJ1-1
CDR3 protein: CASSLPRDKGFMNTEAFF
CDR3 DNA: TGTGCCAGCAGTTTACCCCGGGACAAGGGATTCATGAACACTGAAGCTTTCTTT

D gene: TRBD1
V gene: TRBV24-1
clone size: -
J gene: TRBJ2-7
CDR3 protein: CATSDSGTGNEQYF
CDR3 DNA: TGTGCCACCAGTGATTCCGGGACAGGGAACGAGCAGTACTTC

D gene: TRBD1
V gene: TRBV5-4
clone size: -
J gene: TRBJ1-1
CDR3 protein: CASRGQGNTEAFF
CDR3 DNA: TGTGCCAGCAGAGGACAGGGGAACACTGAAGCTTTCTTT

D gene: -
V gene: TRBV15
clone size: -
J gene: TRBJ1-1
CDR3 protein: CATSPRATEAFF
CDR3 DNA: TGTGCCACCTCTCCCAGGGCCACTGAAGCTTTCTTT

D gene: TRBD1
V gene: TRBV19
clone size: -
J gene: TRBJ1-1
CDR3 protein: CASSSPDRTEAFF
CDR3 DNA: TGTGCCAGTAGTTCCCCGGACAGGACAGAAGCTTTCTTT

D gene: -
V gene: TRBV9
clone size: -
J gene: TRBJ1-1
CDR3 protein: CASSGRRGTEAFF
CDR3 DNA: TGTGCCAGCAGCGGCAGACGGGGGACTGAAGCTTTCTTT

D gene: -
V gene: TRBV7-9
clone size: -
J gene: TRBJ1-4
CDR3 protein: CASSPGQEKLFF
CDR3 DNA: TGTGCCAGCAGCCCAGGACAGGAAAAACTGTTTTTT

D gene: TRBD2
V gene: TRBV9
clone size: -
J gene: TRBJ2-3
CDR3 protein: CASSEGGLATDTQYF
CDR3 DNA: TGTGCCAGCAGTGAGGGGGGACTAGCCACAGATACGCAGTATTTT

D gene: -
V gene: TRBV20-1
clone size: -
J gene: TRBJ1-5
CDR3 protein: CSASLSTYSNQPQHF
CDR3 DNA: TGCAGTGCTAGTTTGAGCACTTATAGCAATCAGCCCCAGCATTTT

D gene: -
V gene: TRBV25-1
clone size: -
J gene: TRBJ1-2
CDR3 protein: CASSESTGPYGYTF
CDR3 DNA: TGTGCCAGCAGTGAATCGACAGGCCCCTATGGCTACACCTTC

D gene: TRBD1
V gene: TRBV4-1
clone size: -
J gene: TRBJ1-4
CDR3 protein: CASSQRQGLYEKLFF
CDR3 DNA: TGCGCCAGCAGCCAACGACAGGGCCTCTATGAAAAACTGTTTTTT

D gene: TRBD1
V gene: TRBV7-3
clone size: -
J gene: TRBJ2-2
CDR3 protein: CASSSNRGTGELFF
CDR3 DNA: TGTGCCAGCAGTTCAAACAGGGGGACCGGGGAGCTGTTTTTT

D gene: -
V gene: TRBV3-1/TRBV3-2
clone size: -
J gene: TRBJ1-1
CDR3 protein: CASSQAEGRTEAFF
CDR3 DNA: TGTGCCAGCAGCCAAGCTGAGGGTCGGACTGAAGCTTTCTTT

D gene: TRBD1
V gene: TRBV2
clone size: -
J gene: TRBJ1-1
CDR3 protein: CASSALRTGVNTEAFF
CDR3 DNA: TGTGCCAGCAGTGCCCTAAGGACAGGGGTGAACACTGAAGCTTTCTTT

D gene: TRBD2
V gene: TRBV7-9
clone size: -
J gene: TRBJ2-3
CDR3 protein: CASSIPSGGAIDTQYF
CDR3 DNA: TGTGCCAGCAGCATACCTAGCGGGGGGGCCATAGATACGCAGTATTTT

D gene: TRBD1
V gene: TRBV11-2
clone size: -
J gene: TRBJ1-2
CDR3 protein: CASSRTQGDAYYGYTF
CDR3 DNA: TGTGCCAGCAGCCGCACACAGGGGGACGCTTACTATGGCTACACCTTC

D gene: -
V gene: TRBV29-1
clone size: -
J gene: TRBJ1-3
CDR3 protein: CSVAGPPGNTIYF
CDR3 DNA: TGCAGCGTCGCAGGGCCTCCTGGAAACACCATATATTTT

D gene: TRBD2
V gene: TRBV29-1
clone size: -
J gene: TRBJ2-2
CDR3 protein: CSVEPRGAGELFF
CDR3 DNA: TGCAGCGTTGAACCTCGGGGGGCCGGGGAGCTGTTTTTT

D gene: TRBD1
V gene: TRBV27
clone size: -
J gene: TRBJ2-7
CDR3 protein: CASSFPGQGRNEQYF
CDR3 DNA: TGTGCCAGCAGTTTTCCGGGACAGGGCAGGAACGAGCAGTACTTC

D gene: -
V gene: TRBV7-2
clone size: -
J gene: TRBJ1-1
CDR3 protein: CASSLSGGNTEAFF
CDR3 DNA: TGTGCCAGCAGCCTAAGCGGCGGGAACACTGAAGCTTTCTTT

D gene: TRBD1
V gene: TRBV18
clone size: -
J gene: TRBJ1-5
CDR3 protein: CASSPLNRGRDQPQHF
CDR3 DNA: TGTGCCAGCTCACCACTTAACAGGGGGCGGGATCAGCCCCAGCATTTT

D gene: TRBD2
V gene: TRBV10-1
clone size: few
J gene: TRBJ2-7
CDR3 protein: CASSRAGGSYEQYF
CDR3 DNA: TGCGCCAGCAGCCGAGCGGGGGGATCCTACGAGCAGTACTTC

D gene: -
V gene: TRBV27
clone size: -
J gene: TRBJ1-2
CDR3 protein: CASSSSVNYGYTF
CDR3 DNA: TGTGCCAGCAGTTCTTCCGTTAACTATGGCTACACCTTC

D gene: -
V gene: TRBV4-2
clone size: few
J gene: TRBJ1-3
CDR3 protein: CASSLRDGSSGNTIYF
CDR3 DNA: TGTGCCAGCAGCCTACGGGACGGGAGCTCTGGAAACACCATATATTTT

D gene: TRBD1
V gene: TRBV11-1
clone size: -
J gene: TRBJ2-7
CDR3 protein: CASSTRTGFEQYF
CDR3 DNA: TGTGCCAGCAGCACCCGGACAGGGTTCGAGCAGTACTTC

D gene: -
V gene: TRBV6-1
clone size: -
J gene: TRBJ1-2
CDR3 protein: CASSEAFWASGYTF
CDR3 DNA: TGTGCCAGCAGTGAAGCCTTTTGGGCCTCTGGCTACACCTTC

D gene: -
V gene: TRBV29-1
clone size: -
J gene: TRBJ2-3
CDR3 protein: CSSAADTSTDTQYF
CDR3 DNA: TGCAGCTCTGCGGCGGACACTAGCACAGATACGCAGTATTTT

D gene: TRBD1
V gene: TRBV5-4
clone size: -
J gene: TRBJ1-1
CDR3 protein: CASSKDRGSTEAFF
CDR3 DNA: TGTGCCAGCAGCAAGGACAGGGGAAGTACTGAAGCTTTCTTT

D gene: -
V gene: TRBV10-1
clone size: -
J gene: TRBJ2-7
CDR3 protein: CASSEWRTGDEQYF
CDR3 DNA: TGCGCCAGCAGTGAATGGCGGACGGGGGACGAGCAGTACTTC

D gene: TRBD1
V gene: TRBV7-9
clone size: once
J gene: TRBJ1-1
CDR3 protein: CASSLSAGGGNTEAFF
CDR3 DNA: TGTGCCAGCAGCTTATCGGCAGGGGGCGGAAACACTGAAGCTTTCTTT

D gene: -
V gene: TRBV10-2
clone size: -
J gene: TRBJ1-2
CDR3 protein: CASSGKGDGYTF
CDR3 DNA: TGCGCCAGCAGTGGGAAGGGAGATGGCTACACCTTC

D gene: -
V gene: TRBV7-6
clone size: -
J gene: TRBJ2-2
CDR3 protein: CASSRHGDTPGGGELFF
CDR3 DNA: TGTGCCAGCAGCAGACACGGGGACACCCCAGGAGGAGGGGAGCTGTTTTTT

D gene: -
V gene: TRBV15
clone size: -
J gene: TRBJ2-3
CDR3 protein: CATSPLAVVGGDTQYF
CDR3 DNA: TGTGCCACCAGCCCGTTAGCGGTCGTGGGGGGAGATACGCAGTATTTT

D gene: -
V gene: TRBV2
clone size: -
J gene: TRBJ2-7
CDR3 protein: CASSDWDFSYEQYF
CDR3 DNA: TGTGCCAGCAGCGACTGGGACTTCTCCTACGAGCAGTACTTC

D gene: TRBD1
V gene: TRBV13
clone size: -
J gene: TRBJ1-4
CDR3 protein: CASSPGQGSEKLFF
CDR3 DNA: TGTGCCAGCAGCCCGGGACAGGGCAGCGAAAAACTGTTTTTT

D gene: TRBD1
V gene: TRBV28
clone size: -
J gene: TRBJ1-2
CDR3 protein: CATLEGTGDSRGYTF
CDR3 DNA: TGTGCCACTCTAGAAGGGACAGGGGATTCGCGAGGCTACACCTTC

D gene: -
V gene: TRBV5-5
clone size: -
J gene: TRBJ2-7
CDR3 protein: CASSLGAGIYEQYF
CDR3 DNA: TGTGCCAGCAGCTTGGGCGCCGGGATCTACGAGCAGTACTTC

D gene: TRBD1
V gene: TRBV9
clone size: -
J gene: TRBJ2-7
CDR3 protein: CASSPGQGRNYEQYF
CDR3 DNA: TGTGCCAGCAGTCCAGGACAGGGTAGGAACTACGAGCAGTACTTC

D gene: -
V gene: TRBV10-3
clone size: -
J gene: TRBJ2-1
CDR3 protein: CAISPGSPDGYNEQFF
CDR3 DNA: TGTGCCATCAGTCCCGGGTCCCCCGACGGGTACAATGAGCAGTTCTTC

D gene: TRBD1
V gene: TRBV27
clone size: -
J gene: TRBJ1-2
CDR3 protein: CASSRQGASYGYTF
CDR3 DNA: TGTGCCAGCAGCCGACAGGGGGCCAGCTATGGCTACACCTTC

D gene: TRBD2
V gene: TRBV29-1
clone size: few
J gene: TRBJ2-2
CDR3 protein: CSVETETSATGELFF
CDR3 DNA: TGCAGCGTGGAGACCGAGACTAGCGCTACCGGGGAGCTGTTTTTT

D gene: TRBD1
V gene: TRBV4-2
clone size: -
J gene: TRBJ2-3
CDR3 protein: CASSQRQGGTDTQYF
CDR3 DNA: TGTGCCAGCAGCCAAAGACAGGGAGGCACAGATACGCAGTATTTT

D gene: -
V gene: TRBV30
clone size: -
J gene: TRBJ1-2
CDR3 protein: CAWSGHPQGYTF
CDR3 DNA: TGTGCCTGGAGTGGACATCCCCAAGGCTACACCTTC

D gene: -
V gene: TRBV6-1
clone size: -
J gene: TRBJ1-4
CDR3 protein: CASSEAPRTATNEKLFF
CDR3 DNA: TGTGCCAGCAGTGAAGCTCCTAGGACAGCAACTAATGAAAAACTGTTTTTT

D gene: TRBD1
V gene: TRBV7-8
clone size: -
J gene: TRBJ1-3
CDR3 protein: CASSPQTGASGNTIYF
CDR3 DNA: TGTGCCAGCAGCCCACAGACAGGGGCCTCTGGAAACACCATATATTTT

D gene: TRBD2
V gene: TRBV30
clone size: -
J gene: TRBJ2-1
CDR3 protein: CAWSARSTSGGYNEQFF
CDR3 DNA: TGTGCCTGGAGTGCCCGATCGACTAGCGGGGGTTACAATGAGCAGTTCTTC

D gene: TRBD2
V gene: TRBV3-1/TRBV3-2
clone size: once
J gene: TRBJ2-1
CDR3 protein: CASSQDLMGGLNEQFF
CDR3 DNA: TGTGCCAGCAGCCAAGATCTAATGGGGGGGTTGAATGAGCAGTTCTTC